A selection of T cell receptor beta chains follows, all from one sample in a study of early T cells in non-severe SARS-CoV-2 infection. TCRdb analysed the 5' RACE reads with MiXCR anew, one entry per CDR3 protein. The data hold 65,000 to 85,000 distinct CDR3 sequences, with less than 12% observed a single time. Here the sequenced sample was whole blood, taken at baseline. Source of these receptors: an adult who was a healthcare worker with PCR-confirmed SARS-CoV-2 infection or an uninfected control (not recorded which). The CDR3 runs from the conserved cysteine through the conserved F or W. Each record gives: clone size, V gene, J gene, D gene, CDR3 DNA, CDR3 protein. The D gene is left open where the match is weak. For some rows the clone size is stated as once, few or many, or as a class when expanded; others skip it.

few	TRBV7-2	TRBJ2-7	TRBD1	TGTGCCAGCAGCTTAAGGGGGACAGGGTCTTACGAGCAGTACTTC	CASSLRGTGSYEQYF
few	TRBV5-1	TRBJ1-1	TRBD1	TGCGCCAGCAGCTACAGACAGGGAACAAACACTGAAGCTTTCTTT	CASSYRQGTNTEAFF
few	TRBV12-3/TRBV12-4	TRBJ1-1	.	TGTGCCAGCAGTCCGTTTCGGGGGAGTAACACTGAAGCTTTCTTT	CASSPFRGSNTEAFF
.	TRBV7-2	TRBJ2-5	TRBD2	TGTGCCAGCAGCTTAGGACTAGCGGGAGTGGACCAGTACTTC	CASSLGLAGVDQYF
.	TRBV13	TRBJ2-1	TRBD1	TGTGCCAGCAACCCCTTAGGGACAGATTCTTTTGATGAGCAGTTCTTC	CASNPLGTDSFDEQFF
.	TRBV18	TRBJ2-3	.	TGTGCCAGCACCAGTTCGGATACGCAGTATTTT	CASTSSDTQYF
.	TRBV28	TRBJ2-7	.	TGTGTCAGCAGTTCCGCCGGGTCCTCCTACGAGCAGTACTTC	CVSSSAGSSYEQYF
many	TRBV3-1	TRBJ2-4	.	TGTGCCAGCAGCCAAGATGAGAGGGACATTCAGTACTTC	CASSQDERDIQYF
many	TRBV24-1	TRBJ2-3	.	TGTGCCACCAGTGACCCAAAGCCGGGCAAGGACACAGATACGCAGTATTTT	CATSDPKPGKDTDTQYF
.	TRBV6-6	TRBJ2-7	.	TGTGCCAGCAGTCACCCGATTGGGGTTTCCTACGAGCAGTACTTC	CASSHPIGVSYEQYF
.	TRBV7-2	TRBJ2-5	.	TGTGCCAGCAGCCGGGACTTCCAAGAGACCCGGTACTTC	CASSRDFQETRYF
few	TRBV6-5	TRBJ2-4	TRBD1	TGTGCCAGCAGCCGGACAGGGTCGGCCAAAAACATTCAGTACTTC	CASSRTGSAKNIQYF
.	TRBV7-3	TRBJ2-3	.	TGTGCCAGCAGCTCATCCCGTAGCACAGATACGCAGTATTTT	CASSSSRSTDTQYF
many	TRBV14	TRBJ2-1	.	TGTGCCAGCAGCCAAGATCACATCGGCTCCTACAATGAGCAGTTCTTC	CASSQDHIGSYNEQFF
many	TRBV29-1	TRBJ2-3	TRBD2	TGCAGCGTTCGTTTAGCGGGAGCGGCAGATACGCAGTATTTT	CSVRLAGAADTQYF
few	TRBV7-9	TRBJ2-1	TRBD2	TGTGCCAGCAGCCCCCGGACTAGCGGGCGAAATGAGCAGTTCTTC	CASSPRTSGRNEQFF
many	TRBV28	TRBJ2-5	TRBD1	TGTGCCAGCAGTTTCGACAGGGTGGTAGAGACCCAGTACTTC	CASSFDRVVETQYF
.	TRBV28	TRBJ2-1	TRBD1	TGTGCCAGCAGTCCAGGACAGGGGGTGAATGAGCAGTTCTTC	CASSPGQGVNEQFF
.	TRBV6-2/TRBV6-3	TRBJ2-3	.	TGTGCCAGCAGTATGCGGGGAGTAGATACGCAGTATTTT	CASSMRGVDTQYF
many	TRBV28	TRBJ1-2	.	TGTGCCAGCAGTTTTGGCGGGATGCACTATGGCTACACCTTC	CASSFGGMHYGYTF
.	TRBV7-6	TRBJ1-1	TRBD1	TGTGCCAGCAGCTCGAGGGGGACAGCCGAAGCTTTCTTT	CASSSRGTAEAFF
few	TRBV7-2	TRBJ2-3	.	TGTGCCAGCAGAGGGGGGGGAGGCAGAAACACCGATACGCAGTATTTT	CASRGGGGRNTDTQYF
.	TRBV5-1	TRBJ2-1	.	TGCGCCAGCAGCGCGGGACAGCTGTACAATGAGCAGTTCTTC	CASSAGQLYNEQFF
.	TRBV2	TRBJ2-3	.	TGTGCCAGCAGTTTCTCCGGGAGAGATACGCAGTATTTT	CASSFSGRDTQYF
many	TRBV7-2	TRBJ1-2	.	TGTGCCAGCACCCCGAACCCCAGTCCCTATGGCTACACCTTC	CASTPNPSPYGYTF
.	TRBV12-5	TRBJ2-1	TRBD2	TGTGCTAGTGGTTCCCCCTTTGGACTAGCGGGCCAAGGGGGTACCTACAATGAGCAGTTCTTC	CASGSPFGLAGQGGTYNEQFF
once	TRBV5-1	TRBJ1-2	.	TGCGCCAGCAGTTCCGAGAAGAACTATGACTACACCTTC	CASSSEKNYDYTF
few	TRBV27	TRBJ2-5	.	TGTGCCAGCAGTTTACGGCTTCAAGAGACCCAGTACTTC	CASSLRLQETQYF
.	TRBV27	TRBJ2-7	TRBD1	TGTGCCAGCAGTCCAGACAGGGAACTCGAGCAGTACTTC	CASSPDRELEQYF
many	TRBV7-9	TRBJ2-5	.	TGTGCCAGCAGCCAAGGGACAGCGGGGCAAGAGACCCAGTACTTC	CASSQGTAGQETQYF
few	TRBV24-1	TRBJ1-6	.	TGTGCCACCAGTGATTCCTCACAAGTTGGTTCACCCCTCCACTTT	CATSDSSQVGSPLHF
few	TRBV20-1	TRBJ1-3	.	TGCAGTGCTAGACGGGGGACGTCTGGAAACACCATATATTTT	CSARRGTSGNTIYF
many	TRBV4-1	TRBJ2-7	TRBD2	TGCGCCAGCAGCCCTTCAGGGGCGGGAGGGCCTTCCTACGAGCAGTACTTC	CASSPSGAGGPSYEQYF
many	TRBV28	TRBJ2-5	.	TGTGCCAGCAGTTCCCGCCAGACCCAGTACTTC	CASSSRQTQYF
.	TRBV7-9	TRBJ1-4	.	TGTGCCAGCAGCTTAGGGCACGTTAATGAAAAACTGTTTTTT	CASSLGHVNEKLFF
.	TRBV19	TRBJ1-1	.	TGTGCCAGTAGTCCTCGGGGGGCGGCGCCGACCACTGAAGCTTTCTTT	CASSPRGAAPTTEAFF
.	TRBV19	TRBJ2-5	.	TGTGCCAGTAGTAGGGCTGGTCAAGAGACCCAGTACTTC	CASSRAGQETQYF
many	TRBV2	TRBJ2-1	TRBD2	TGTGCCACCGGGACTAGCGGGAGTTATGAGCAGTTCTTC	CATGTSGSYEQFF
many	TRBV10-3	TRBJ2-3	TRBD2	TGTGCCATCAAAGGGGCTAGCGGGAGTGCAGATACGCAGTATTTT	CAIKGASGSADTQYF
.	TRBV29-1	TRBJ2-7	TRBD1	TGCAGCGTTGATAACGGACAGGGATACGAGCAGTACTTC	CSVDNGQGYEQYF
many	TRBV4-1	TRBJ2-7	.	TGCGCCAGCAGCCCCAGGGAATCGGCCTCCTACGAGCAGTACTTC	CASSPRESASYEQYF
.	TRBV20-1	TRBJ2-6	TRBD1	TGCAGTGCCGCAGGGCCAGGGGGCTTTGGGGCCAACGTCCTGACTTTC	CSAAGPGGFGANVLTF
.	TRBV4-3	TRBJ1-3	.	TGCGCCAGCAGCCAAGATGCCCCTCACTCTGGAAACACCATATATTTT	CASSQDAPHSGNTIYF
many	TRBV6-2/TRBV6-3	TRBJ2-1	TRBD1	TGTGCCAGCAGTTACTCGATTAGGACCCCGACCGTTGACAGGGGGGTCCATGAGCAGTTCTTC	CASSYSIRTPTVDRGVHEQFF
few	TRBV28	TRBJ2-6	.	TGTGCCAGCGTCTCCCCTAGCGTTGGGGCCAACGTCCTGACTTTC	CASVSPSVGANVLTF
few	TRBV30	TRBJ1-5	.	TGTGCCTGGGGGGCAGGGGTCAATCAGCCCCAGCATTTT	CAWGAGVNQPQHF
many	TRBV7-2	TRBJ1-2	.	TGTGCCAGCAGCTTAGGGGTTCACTATGGCTACACCTTC	CASSLGVHYGYTF
few	TRBV7-2	TRBJ2-1	.	TGTGCCAGCAGCTCCATGGTGGACTGGCTAAACAATGAGCAGTTCTTC	CASSSMVDWLNNEQFF
.	TRBV29-1	TRBJ2-3	.	TGCAGCGTTGAACAATTTAGCGGAGGATTAGATACGCAGTATTTT	CSVEQFSGGLDTQYF
few	TRBV20-1	TRBJ1-4	.	TGCAGTGCTAGAGTGGGCCAAGGGGTTGAAAAACTGTTTTTT	CSARVGQGVEKLFF